The 9 T cell receptor beta chains below all came from one sample that was sequenced in a study of blood T cell repertoires in COVID-19. Profiled with immunoSEQ multiplex PCR; TCRdb holds only in-frame clones, not every one. Of some 270,000 clones detected, over 75% appear once; the ten largest clones hold 3.5% to 5.5%. Material: PBMCs or T cells enriched from blood (not recorded which). The origin of the receptors is a woman in her 30s who had recovered from COVID-19.

V is TRBV18 and J is TRBJ2-1; 11 positions match TRBD2. The CDR3 length is 17 residues. V shed 3 bases and J 7 bases; nucleotides not matched to a gene: 11. Germline assignment: CDR1 KGHSH and CDR2 LQKENI. For the CDR3, the DNA is TGTGCCAGCTCACCCGCGATAATAGCGGGGGGGCGTAATGAGCAGTTCTTC. Amino acids: CASSPAIIAGGRNEQFF.

The rearrangement links TRBV6-5 to TRBJ2-7; 8 positions match TRBD1. V trimming: 6 bases; J trimming: 6 bases; junction bases outside the gene matches: 13. CDR1 MNHEY and CDR2 SVGAGI come from the germline V gene. The CDR3 contains 15 residues. In nucleotides, the CDR3 is TGTGCCAGCAGACGGCCCGGACAGGGCTTAAGCGAGCAGTACTTC. Its translation: CASRRPGQGLSEQYF.

This chain joins TRBV6-4 and TRBJ1-5; D not certain. Germline V lookup: CDR1 MRHNA, CDR2 SNTAGT. The CDR3 loop spans 13 amino acids. Trimming removed 3 bases at V and 3 bases at J, with 6 bases between. The CDR3 region is CASSERDNQPQHF. The CDR3 bases are TGTGCCAGCAGTGAGCGGGACAATCAGCCCCAGCATTTT.

The chain couples TRBV6-4 to TRBJ1-6, with 9 bases fitting TRBD1. The CDR3 runs to 15 residues. Germline CDR1 reads MRHNA; CDR2 reads SNTAGT. Losses at the gene ends were 6 bases for V and 6 bases for J; bases not matched to a gene: 6. The CDR3 DNA sequence: TGTGCCAGCAGGGAAGGACAGGGGATTAATTCACCCCTCCACTTT. This codes for CASREGQGINSPLHF.

The chain uses TRBV5-1 and TRBJ2-7; TRBD2 agrees at 11 bases. V was pared by 4 bases and J by 5 bases, with 8 bases of the junction left unmatched. The CDR3 totals 15 residues. The germline V gene has CDR1 SGHRS and CDR2 YFSETQ. The CDR3 bases are TGCGCCAGCAGCACTAGCGGGAGCCCCCCTGACGAGCAGTACTTC. Translation: CASSTSGSPPDEQYF.

CDR3 sequence (DNA): TGCAGTGCAAGTGGGAGGCGCCCCTCCTACAATGAGCAGTTCTTC. Translated, it gives CSASGRRPSYNEQFF. The chain is built from TRBV20-1 and TRBJ2-1, with D possibly being TRBD2 (6 bases). The CDR3 length is 15 residues. The germline V and J ends were trimmed by 6 bases and 0 bases, with 15 bases remaining between them. Germline values: CDR1 DFQATT, CDR2 SNEGSKA (reference sequence).

The CDR3, as DNA: TGTGCCAGCAGCACGACAGGGGTAAATTCACCCCTCCACTTT. This encodes CASSTTGVNSPLHF. The chain links TRBV28 to TRBJ1-6; 8 bases map to TRBD1. The CDR3 consists of 14 residues. Losses at the gene ends were 6 bases for V and 7 bases for J; bases not matched to a gene: 5. Germline lookup yields CDR1 MDHEN and CDR2 SYDVKM.

The gene calls are TRBV9 and TRBJ2-1; 9 bases line up with TRBD2. Germline CDR1 and CDR2: SGDLS and YYNGEE. V dropped 0 bases and J dropped 2; count of bases not matched to a gene: 0. The CDR3 has 15 amino acids. As DNA, the CDR3 is TGTGCCAGCAGCGTAGGGACTAGCGCCTACAATGAGCAGTTCTTC. Its protein is CASSVGTSAYNEQFF. Full variable domain (outside the CDR3, taken from reference TRBV9 and TRBJ2-1): DSGVTQTPKHLITATGQRVTLRCSPRSGDLSVYWYQQSLDQGLQFLIQYYNGEERAKGNILERFSAQQFPDLHSELNLSSLELGDSALYFCASSVGTSAYNEQFFGPGTRLTVL.

This clone was seen a handful of times. The chain joins TRBV28 to TRBJ2-3, with 8 nucleotides matching TRBD1. The CDR3 consists of 14 residues. The V segment lost 10 bases and the J segment 2 bases; nucleotides outside the gene matches: 8. The germline gives CDR1 MDHEN, CDR2 SYDVKM. CDR3: CATRPQGATDTQYF. The CDR3 coding sequence is TGTGCCACCCGCCCCCAGGGGGCCACAGATACGCAGTATTTT.